The 2 T cell receptor beta chains given below trace back to one sample, sequenced in a study of T cells after somatic rescue of genetic block. Profiled with immunoSEQ multiplex PCR; TCRdb holds only in-frame clones, not every one. The sample lists about 52,000 clones; about 96% were seen once. The sequenced sample consisted of peripheral blood mononuclear cells (PBMCs). These receptors were taken from a child younger than two.

A word on this clone: Other DNA sequences in this sample translate to the same CDR3. This chain connects TRBV27 to TRBJ2-1, with D tentatively TRBD1 or TRBD2 (5 bases each). Trimming cost V 3 bases and J 4 bases, with 7 bases left between them. The CDR3 contains 13 residues. The germline CDR1 and CDR2 sequences are MNHEY and SMNVEV (reference sequence). CDR3 nucleotide sequence: TGTGCCAGCAGTTTGGGGACGTACAATGAGCAGTTCTTC. It yields the protein CASSLGTYNEQFF.

This chain connects TRBV27 to TRBJ1-5; TRBD1 is a possible D gene (5 bases). From germline, CDR1 is MNHEY and CDR2 SMNVEV (reference sequence). V lost 2 bases, J lost 4 bases, and 12 bases lay in between. CDR3 size: 15 residues. Here the CDR3 DNA reads TGTGCCAGCAGTTTACGGCAGGGTCGGAATCAGCCCCAGCATTTT. Translating it yields CASSLRQGRNQPQHF.